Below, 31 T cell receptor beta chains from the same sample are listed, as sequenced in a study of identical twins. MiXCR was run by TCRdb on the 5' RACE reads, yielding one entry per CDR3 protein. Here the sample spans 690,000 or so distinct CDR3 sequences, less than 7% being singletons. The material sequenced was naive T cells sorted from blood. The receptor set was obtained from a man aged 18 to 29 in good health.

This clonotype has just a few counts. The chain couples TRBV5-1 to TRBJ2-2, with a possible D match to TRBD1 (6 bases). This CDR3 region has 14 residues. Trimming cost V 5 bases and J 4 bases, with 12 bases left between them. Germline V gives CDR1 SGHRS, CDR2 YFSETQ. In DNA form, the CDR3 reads TGCGCCAGCAGTTTCCAGGGGTCCACCGGGGAGCTGTTTTTT. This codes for CASSFQGSTGELFF.

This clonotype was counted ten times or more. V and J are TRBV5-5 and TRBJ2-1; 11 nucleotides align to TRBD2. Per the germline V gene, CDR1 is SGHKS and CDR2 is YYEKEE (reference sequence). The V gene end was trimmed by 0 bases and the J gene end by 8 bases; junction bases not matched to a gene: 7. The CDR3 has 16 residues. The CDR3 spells CASSLAPGLADHEQFF. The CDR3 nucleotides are TGTGCCAGCAGCTTGGCCCCGGGACTAGCGGACCATGAGCAGTTCTTC.

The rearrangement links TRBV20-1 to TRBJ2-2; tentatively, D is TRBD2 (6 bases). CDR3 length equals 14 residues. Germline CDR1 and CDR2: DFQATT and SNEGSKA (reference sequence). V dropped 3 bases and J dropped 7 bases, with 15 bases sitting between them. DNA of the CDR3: TGCAGTGCTAGCCCCGGCGGGATGAGCGGGGAGCTGTTTTTT. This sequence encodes CSASPGGMSGELFF.

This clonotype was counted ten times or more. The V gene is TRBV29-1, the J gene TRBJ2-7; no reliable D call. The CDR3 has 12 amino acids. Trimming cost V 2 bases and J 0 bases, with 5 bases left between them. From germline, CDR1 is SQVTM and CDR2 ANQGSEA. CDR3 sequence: CSVESPSYEQYF. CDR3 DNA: TGCAGCGTTGAAAGCCCCTCCTACGAGCAGTACTTC.

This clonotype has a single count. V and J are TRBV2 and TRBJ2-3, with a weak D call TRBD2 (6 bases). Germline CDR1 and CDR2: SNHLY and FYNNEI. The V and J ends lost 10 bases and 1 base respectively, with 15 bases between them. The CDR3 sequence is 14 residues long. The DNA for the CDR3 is TGTGCCACCCATCTCAGCGGGCGCACAGATACGCAGTATTTT. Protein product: CATHLSGRTDTQYF.

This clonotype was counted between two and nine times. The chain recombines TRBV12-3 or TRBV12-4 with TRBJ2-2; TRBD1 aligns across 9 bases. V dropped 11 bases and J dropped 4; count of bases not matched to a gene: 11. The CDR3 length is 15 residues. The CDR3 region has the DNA TGTGCCTGGGGACAGGGAGGTCGGGGCACCGGGGAGCTGTTTTTT. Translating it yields CAWGQGGRGTGELFF.

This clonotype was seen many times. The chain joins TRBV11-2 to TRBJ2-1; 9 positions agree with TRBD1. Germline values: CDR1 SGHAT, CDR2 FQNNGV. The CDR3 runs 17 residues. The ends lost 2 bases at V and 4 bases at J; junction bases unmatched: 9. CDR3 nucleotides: TGTGCCAGCAGCTTACTCCCCGACAGGGGGGATTACAATGAGCAGTTCTTC. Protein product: CASSLLPDRGDYNEQFF.

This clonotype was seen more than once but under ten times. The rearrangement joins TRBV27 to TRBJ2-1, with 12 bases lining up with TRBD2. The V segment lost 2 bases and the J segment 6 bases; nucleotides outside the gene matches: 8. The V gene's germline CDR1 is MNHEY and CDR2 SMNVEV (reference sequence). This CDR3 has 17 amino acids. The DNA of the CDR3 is TGTGCCAGCAGTTTACTAGCGGGAGGGCCTCCCCCCAATGAGCAGTTCTTC. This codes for CASSLLAGGPPPNEQFF.

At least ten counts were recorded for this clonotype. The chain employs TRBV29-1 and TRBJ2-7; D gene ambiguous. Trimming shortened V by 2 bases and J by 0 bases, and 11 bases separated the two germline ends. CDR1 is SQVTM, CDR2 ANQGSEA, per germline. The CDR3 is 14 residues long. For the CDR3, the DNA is TGCAGCGTTGAAAGGTCTTCTAACTCCTACGAGCAGTACTTC. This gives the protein CSVERSSNSYEQYF.

CDR3 region: CASRAHGGEQFF. The CDR3, as DNA: TGTGCCAGCAGAGCCCACGGTGGTGAGCAGTTCTTC. The chain combines TRBV2 with TRBJ2-1; D is undetermined. Trimming took 6 bases from V and 9 from J, leaving 12 bases between them. This CDR3 contains 12 residues. From germline, CDR1 is SNHLY and CDR2 FYNNEI.

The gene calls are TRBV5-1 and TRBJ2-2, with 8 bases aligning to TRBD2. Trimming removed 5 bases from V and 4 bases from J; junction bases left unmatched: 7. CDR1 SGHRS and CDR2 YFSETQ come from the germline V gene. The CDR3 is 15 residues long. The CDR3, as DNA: TGCGCCAGCAGACGGCGGGAGGCGGGCACCGGGGAGCTGTTTTTT. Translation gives CASRRREAGTGELFF.

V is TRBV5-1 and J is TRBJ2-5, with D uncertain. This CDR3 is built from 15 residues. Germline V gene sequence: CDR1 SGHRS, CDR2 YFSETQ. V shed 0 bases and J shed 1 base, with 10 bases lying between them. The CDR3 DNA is TGCGCCAGCAGCTTGGCCGGGCAGATCCAAGAGACCCAGTACTTC. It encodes CASSLAGQIQETQYF.

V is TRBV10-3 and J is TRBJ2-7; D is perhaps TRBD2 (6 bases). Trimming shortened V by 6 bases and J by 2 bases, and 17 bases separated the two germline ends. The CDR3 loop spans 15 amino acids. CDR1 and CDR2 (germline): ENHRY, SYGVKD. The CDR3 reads CAIRGTYENAYEQYF. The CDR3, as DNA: TGTGCCATCAGGGGGACTTACGAGAATGCCTACGAGCAGTACTTC.

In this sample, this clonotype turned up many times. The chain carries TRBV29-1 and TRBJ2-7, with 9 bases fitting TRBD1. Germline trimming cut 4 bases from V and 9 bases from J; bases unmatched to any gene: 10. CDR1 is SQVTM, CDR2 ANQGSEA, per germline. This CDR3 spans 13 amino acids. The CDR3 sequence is CSVVSSGTGMQYV. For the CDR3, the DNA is TGCAGCGTTGTATCCTCCGGGACAGGGATGCAGTACGTC.

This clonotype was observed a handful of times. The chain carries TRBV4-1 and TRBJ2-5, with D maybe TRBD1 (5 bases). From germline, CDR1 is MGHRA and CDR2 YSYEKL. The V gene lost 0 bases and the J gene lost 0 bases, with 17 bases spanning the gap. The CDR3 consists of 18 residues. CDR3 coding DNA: TGCGCCAGCAGCCAAGACGGCGGTGGGGAACAGGACCAAGAGACCCAGTACTTC. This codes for CASSQDGGGEQDQETQYF.

As DNA, the CDR3 is TGTGCCAGCAGTAGGGGGACTAGCGGGACGTTACTCACAGATACGCAGTATTTT. This encodes CASSRGTSGTLLTDTQYF. The V and J genes are TRBV6-1 and TRBJ2-3; 13 bases line up with TRBD2. The trim removed 5 bases at V and 2 bases at J, leaving 10 bases unmatched. The CDR3 runs 18 residues. Germline CDR1 reads MNHNS; CDR2 reads SASEGT.

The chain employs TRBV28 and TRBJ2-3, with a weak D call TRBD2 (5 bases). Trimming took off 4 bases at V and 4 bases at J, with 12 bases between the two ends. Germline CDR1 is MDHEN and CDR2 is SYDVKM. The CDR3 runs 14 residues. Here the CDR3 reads CASSSTGRADTQYF. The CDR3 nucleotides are TGTGCCAGCAGTTCTACCGGGCGGGCAGATACGCAGTATTTT.

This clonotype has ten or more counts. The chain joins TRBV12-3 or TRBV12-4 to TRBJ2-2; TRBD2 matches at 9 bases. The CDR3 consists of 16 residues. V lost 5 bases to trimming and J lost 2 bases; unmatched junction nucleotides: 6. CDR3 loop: CASSARLAENTGELFF. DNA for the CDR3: TGTGCCAGCAGTGCACGACTAGCGGAAAACACCGGGGAGCTGTTTTTT.

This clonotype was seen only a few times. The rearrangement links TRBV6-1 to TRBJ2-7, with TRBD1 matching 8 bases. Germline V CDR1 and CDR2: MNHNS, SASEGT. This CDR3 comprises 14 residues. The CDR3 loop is CLTARDRMRYEQYV. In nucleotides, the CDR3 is TGCCTTACAGCCCGGGACAGGATGAGGTACGAGCAGTACGTC.

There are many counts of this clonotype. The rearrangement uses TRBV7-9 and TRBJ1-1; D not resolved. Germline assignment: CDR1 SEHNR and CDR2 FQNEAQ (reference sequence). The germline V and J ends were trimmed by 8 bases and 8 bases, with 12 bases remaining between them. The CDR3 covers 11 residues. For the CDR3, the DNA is TGTGCCAGCGGGGAGACTGCGGAAGCTTTCTTT. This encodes CASGETAEAFF.

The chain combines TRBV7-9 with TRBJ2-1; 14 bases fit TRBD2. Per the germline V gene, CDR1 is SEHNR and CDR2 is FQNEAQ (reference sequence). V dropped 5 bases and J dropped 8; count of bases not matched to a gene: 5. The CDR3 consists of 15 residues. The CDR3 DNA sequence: TGTGCCAGCAGCAGACTAGCGGGAGGGCCTGATGAGCAGTTCTTC. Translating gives CASSRLAGGPDEQFF. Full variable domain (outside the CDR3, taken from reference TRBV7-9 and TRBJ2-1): DTGVSQNPRHKITKRGQNVTFRCDPISEHNRLYWYRQTLGQGPEFLTYFQNEAQLEKSRLLSDRFSAERPKGSFSTLEIQRTEQGDSAMYLCASSRLAGGPDEQFFGPGTRLTVL.

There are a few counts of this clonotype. CDR3 sequence reads: CSAALGAQYF. CDR3 nucleotide sequence: TGCAGTGCCGCATTGGGGGCGCAGTATTTT. The V gene is TRBV20-1, the J gene TRBJ2-3; D may correspond to TRBD1 or TRBD2 (5 bases each). Germline loops: CDR1 DFQATT, CDR2 SNEGSKA (reference sequence). The V end lost 6 bases, the J end lost 10 bases, and 11 bases lay between the germline ends. CDR3 length equals 10 residues.

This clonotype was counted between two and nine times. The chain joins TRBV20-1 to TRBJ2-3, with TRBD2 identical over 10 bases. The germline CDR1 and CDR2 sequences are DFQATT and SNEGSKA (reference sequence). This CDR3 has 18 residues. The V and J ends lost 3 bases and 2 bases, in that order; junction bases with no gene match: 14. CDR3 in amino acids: CSARGASGRAPNTDTQYF. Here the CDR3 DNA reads TGCAGTGCTAGGGGGGCGAGCGGGAGGGCCCCCAACACAGATACGCAGTATTTT.

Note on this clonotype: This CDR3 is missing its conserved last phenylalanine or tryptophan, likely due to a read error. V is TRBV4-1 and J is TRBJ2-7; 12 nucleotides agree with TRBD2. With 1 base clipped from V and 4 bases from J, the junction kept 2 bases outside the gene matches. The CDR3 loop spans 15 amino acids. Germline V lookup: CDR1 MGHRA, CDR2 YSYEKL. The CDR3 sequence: CASSQGLAGAYEQYL. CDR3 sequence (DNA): TGCGCCAGCAGCCAAGGACTAGCGGGAGCTTACGAGCAGTACCTC.

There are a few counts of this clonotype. The CDR3 protein is CASSLEGLGEQYV. The CDR3 DNA reads TGTGCCAGCAGCTTAGAGGGGTTGGGGGAGCAGTACGTC. The J gene is TRBJ2-7, the V gene TRBV11-2; D not certain. There are 13 residues in the CDR3. Trimming took 0 bases from V and 7 from J, leaving 10 bases between them. Per the germline V gene, CDR1 is SGHAT and CDR2 is FQNNGV.

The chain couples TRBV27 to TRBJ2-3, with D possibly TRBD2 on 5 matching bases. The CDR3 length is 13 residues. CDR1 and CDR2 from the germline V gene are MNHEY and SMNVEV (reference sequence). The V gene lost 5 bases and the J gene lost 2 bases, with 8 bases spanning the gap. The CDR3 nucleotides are TGTGCCAGCAGTGGGAGTTACACAGATACGCAGTATTTT. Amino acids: CASSGSYTDTQYF.

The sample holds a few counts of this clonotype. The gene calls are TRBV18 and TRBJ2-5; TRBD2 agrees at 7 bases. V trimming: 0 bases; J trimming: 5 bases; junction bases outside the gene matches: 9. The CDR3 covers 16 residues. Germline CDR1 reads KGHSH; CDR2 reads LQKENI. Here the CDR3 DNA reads TGTGCCAGCTCACCACCTTCCCGGGAGGCGCGGGAGACCCAGTACTTC. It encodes CASSPPSREARETQYF.

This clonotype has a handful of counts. The CDR3 coding sequence is TGTGCCAGCAAGGAGACGGGGGGGACTGAAGCTTTCTTT. It specifies CASKETGGTEAFF. The chain recombines TRBV2 with TRBJ1-1, with a tentative D call TRBD1 (5 bases). The V gene lost 7 bases and the J gene lost 5 bases, with 14 bases spanning the gap. In germline, CDR1 is SNHLY, CDR2 FYNNEI. This CDR3 comprises 13 residues.

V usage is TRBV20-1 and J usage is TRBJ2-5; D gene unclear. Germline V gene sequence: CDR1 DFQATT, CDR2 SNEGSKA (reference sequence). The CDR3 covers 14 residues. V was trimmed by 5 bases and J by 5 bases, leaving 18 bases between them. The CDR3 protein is CSASTGKAAETQYF. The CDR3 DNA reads TGCAGTGCTTCTACCGGAAAAGCCGCGGAGACCCAGTACTTC.

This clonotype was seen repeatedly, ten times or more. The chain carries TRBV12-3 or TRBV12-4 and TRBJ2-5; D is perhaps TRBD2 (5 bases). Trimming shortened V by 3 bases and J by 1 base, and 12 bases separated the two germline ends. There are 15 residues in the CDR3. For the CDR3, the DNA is TGTGCCAGCAGTTTGGTTTGGGAGATCCAAGAGACCCAGTACTTC. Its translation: CASSLVWEIQETQYF.

The CDR3 DNA sequence: TGTGCCAGCTCACCACAGGGGGCCGAGCAGTACTTC. It codes for CASSPQGAEQYF. The chain combines TRBV18 with TRBJ2-7; 7 positions match TRBD1. Losses at the gene ends were 1 base for V and 6 bases for J; bases not matched to a gene: 0. The CDR3 loop spans 12 amino acids. Looked up from germline, CDR1 is KGHSH and CDR2 is LQKENI.